The T cell receptor (beta chain) described here comes from a study of memory CD4+ T cells and cytomegalovirus serostatus. V gave up 3 bases and J gave up 2 bases, with 7 bases separating them. The CDR3 extends over 13 amino acids. Germline CDR1 reads MRHNA; CDR2 reads SNTAGT. The sort gate was single viable CD3+CD4+CD8-CD45RO+ cells for memory CD4+ T cells. Sequencing was performed with immunoSEQ multiplex PCR; in TCRdb, only in-frame clones are kept and a portion is missing. The sample includes about 82,000 clones, approximately 84% seen only once; the top ten take around 0.8%. This clone was seen only a few times. Other DNA sequences in the sample encode the same CDR3.

Sample: memory CD4+ T cells from blood. This TCR was sampled from an adult in good health and CMV-seronegative. The chain recombines TRBV6-4 with TRBJ1-1, with no clear D. Here the CDR3 reads CASSDQPNTEAFF. In DNA, the CDR3 is TGTGCCAGCAGTGATCAGCCTAACACTGAAGCTTTCTTT.